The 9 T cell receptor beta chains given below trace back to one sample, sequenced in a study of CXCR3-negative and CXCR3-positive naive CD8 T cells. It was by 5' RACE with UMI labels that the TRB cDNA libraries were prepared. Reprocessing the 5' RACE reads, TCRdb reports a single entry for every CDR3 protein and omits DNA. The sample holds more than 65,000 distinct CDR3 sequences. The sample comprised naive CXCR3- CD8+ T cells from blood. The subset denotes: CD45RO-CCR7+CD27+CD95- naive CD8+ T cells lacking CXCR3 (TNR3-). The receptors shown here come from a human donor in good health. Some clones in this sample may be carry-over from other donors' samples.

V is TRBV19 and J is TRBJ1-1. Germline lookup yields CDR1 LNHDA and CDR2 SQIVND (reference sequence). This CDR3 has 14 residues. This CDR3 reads CASSIGAGGTEAFF.

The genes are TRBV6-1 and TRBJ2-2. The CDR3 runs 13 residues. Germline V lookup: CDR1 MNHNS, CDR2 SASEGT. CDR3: CASGWTNTGELFF.

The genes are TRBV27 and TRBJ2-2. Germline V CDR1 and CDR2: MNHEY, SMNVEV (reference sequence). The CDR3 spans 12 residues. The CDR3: CASSYGSGELFF.

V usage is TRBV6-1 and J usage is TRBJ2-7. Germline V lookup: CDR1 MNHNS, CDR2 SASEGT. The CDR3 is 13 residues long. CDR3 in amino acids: CASSEGDHYEQYF.

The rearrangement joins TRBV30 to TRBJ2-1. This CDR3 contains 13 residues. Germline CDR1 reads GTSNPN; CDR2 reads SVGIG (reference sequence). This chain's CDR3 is CAWSVDLRDEQFF.

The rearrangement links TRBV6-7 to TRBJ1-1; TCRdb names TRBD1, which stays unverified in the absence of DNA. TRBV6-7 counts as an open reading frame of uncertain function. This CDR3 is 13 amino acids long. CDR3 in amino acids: CARDEGENTEAFF.

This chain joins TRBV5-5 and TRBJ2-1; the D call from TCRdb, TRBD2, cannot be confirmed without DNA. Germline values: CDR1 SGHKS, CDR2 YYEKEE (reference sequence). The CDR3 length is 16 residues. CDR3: CASSALAGDSYNEQFF.

The CDR3 loop reads CSVRDLEEQYF. The rearrangement uses TRBV29-1 and TRBJ2-7; no DNA is available, so the TRBD1 call from TCRdb remains unchecked. This CDR3 contains 11 residues. Per germline, CDR1 SQVTM and CDR2 ANQGSEA.

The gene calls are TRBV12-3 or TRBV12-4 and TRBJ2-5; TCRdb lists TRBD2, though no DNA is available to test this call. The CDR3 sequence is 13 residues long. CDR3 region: CASTADLRETQYF.